A selection of T cell receptor beta chains follows, all from one sample in a study of T cells in Graves' hyperthyroidism and ophthalmopathy. In TCRdb, the multiplex PCR reads were re-called with MiXCR into one record per CDR3 protein. This sample has about 260,000 distinct CDR3 sequences, with 16% found just once. The specimen was blood. These receptor sequences come from a woman aged 18-35 years with Graves' ophthalmopathy. The CDR3 runs from the conserved cysteine through the conserved F or W. The D gene is left open where the match is weak. Clone size is given for some rows only: seen once, a few or many times, or a class if the clone is expanded.

d_gene	abundance	v_gene	j_gene	CDR3aa	CDR3nt
TRBD2	many	TRBV11-2	TRBJ2-7	CASSLGGGYSYEQYF	TGTGCCAGCAGCTTAGGGGGGGGTTATTCCTACGAGCAGTACTTC
TRBD1	NA	TRBV5-8	TRBJ2-2	CARSRTGGTGELFF	TGTGCCAGAAGTCGGACAGGGGGCACCGGGGAGCTGTTTTTT
NA	many	TRBV5-1	TRBJ1-2	CASSHNGGSGYGYTF	TGCGCCAGCAGCCACAACGGGGGATCAGGCTATGGCTACACCTTC
NA	many	TRBV12-3/TRBV12-4	TRBJ1-2	CASTLRGGRINYGYTF	TGTGCCAGCACCTTGAGGGGGGGAAGAATTAACTATGGCTACACCTTC
NA	many	TRBV5-4	TRBJ2-1	CASRPDGSSYNEQFF	TGTGCCAGCAGACCGGACGGGAGCTCCTACAATGAGCAGTTCTTC
TRBD2	many	TRBV20-1	TRBJ2-1	CSGAKRGAPYNEQFF	TGCAGTGGTGCAAAGCGGGGGGCGCCCTACAATGAGCAGTTCTTC
NA	once	TRBV5-6	TRBJ2-7	CASSFSGSPYEQYF	TGTGCCAGCAGCTTTTCGGGGTCCCCCTACGAGCAGTACTTC
NA	few	TRBV28	TRBJ1-4	CASTTLEASEKLFF	TGTGCCAGCACCACTTTAGAGGCAAGTGAAAAACTGTTTTTT
NA	many	TRBV5-1	TRBJ1-1	CASSLSQLRKPNTEAFF	TGCGCCAGCAGCTTGTCGCAGCTTCGCAAGCCGAACACTGAAGCTTTCTTT
TRBD2	many	TRBV10-3	TRBJ2-7	CAISGVGTSGVEDEQYF	TGTGCCATCAGTGGAGTGGGGACTAGCGGGGTAGAGGACGAGCAGTACTTC
NA	many	TRBV11-2	TRBJ2-7	CASSLGGVTYEQYF	TGTGCCAGCAGCTTAGGGGGGGTAACCTACGAGCAGTACTTC
NA	many	TRBV20-1	TRBJ1-1	CSAQDQGTRMNTEAFF	TGCAGTGCACAGGACCAGGGTACCAGAATGAACACTGAAGCTTTCTTT
TRBD1	many	TRBV2	TRBJ1-2	CASRGQGGYGYTF	TGTGCCAGCAGGGGACAGGGTGGTTATGGCTACACCTTC
NA	many	TRBV5-6	TRBJ2-2	CASSLLYSVRNTGELFF	TGTGCCAGCAGCTTACTTTATAGCGTTAGGAACACCGGGGAGCTGTTTTTT
NA	many	TRBV7-9	TRBJ2-1	CASSLDTSGVYEQFF	TGTGCCAGCAGCTTAGATACGTCGGGAGTCTATGAGCAGTTCTTC
TRBD2	many	TRBV20-1	TRBJ2-3	CSASRLAGGKDTQYF	TGCAGTGCTAGCCGACTAGCGGGGGGTAAGGATACGCAGTATTTT
NA	many	TRBV3-1	TRBJ1-2	CASRPRGGGQGYTF	TGTGCCAGCAGACCCCGGGGGGGCGGACAGGGCTACACCTTC
NA	once	TRBV18	TRBJ1-5	CASSPRRNDGVINQPQHF	TGTGCCAGCTCACCACGGCGGAATGACGGGGTTATCAATCAGCCCCAGCATTTT
NA	many	TRBV20-1	TRBJ1-2	CSAPRGAGGYTF	TGCAGTGCCCCGCGGGGCGCAGGGGGCTACACCTTC
TRBD2	NA	TRBV28	TRBJ2-7	CASNPTVRTSGLYEQYF	TGTGCCAGCAACCCAACGGTGAGGACTAGCGGGCTGTACGAGCAGTACTTC
TRBD2	many	TRBV20-1	TRBJ2-2	CSAREGLAVRTGELFF	TGCAGTGCTAGAGAGGGACTAGCGGTCAGGACCGGGGAGCTGTTTTTT
TRBD1	many	TRBV2	TRBJ1-4	CASAGTVNEKLFF	TGTGCCAGCGCCGGGACAGTTAATGAAAAACTGTTTTTT
NA	NA	TRBV6-1	TRBJ2-7	CASSEGGEYEQYF	TGTGCCAGCAGTGAAGGTGGGGAATACGAGCAGTACTTC
TRBD2	once	TRBV14	TRBJ2-1	CASSQVVAGGDNEQFF	TGTGCCAGCAGCCAAGTTGTAGCGGGAGGCGACAATGAGCAGTTCTTC
TRBD2	many	TRBV29-1	TRBJ2-1	CSVLPGLAGPTNEQFF	TGCAGCGTCCTACCGGGACTAGCGGGGCCAACCAATGAGCAGTTCTTC
NA	NA	TRBV30	TRBJ1-1	CAWRGAGLYTEAFF	TGTGCCTGGAGGGGGGCGGGGCTCTACACTGAAGCTTTCTTT